This is a list of T cell receptor beta chains from one sample in a study of T cells in localized non-small cell lung cancer. The assay was immunoSEQ multiplex PCR, and TCRdb's table has in-frame clones only and misses some. The data hold around 90,000 clones, with 60% to 85% observed a single time. Sequenced material: PBMCs, taken before any cancer treatment. These receptors all come from a man aged 40 to 69 with stage II squamous cell lung carcinoma. The CDR3 runs from the conserved cysteine through the conserved F or W. The order of the fields is CDR3 DNA, CDR3 protein, V gene, D gene, J gene, clone size. A D gene is named only where the DNA matches it firmly. Size is stated for part of the rows, as once, few or many counts, or as a class when the clone is expanded.

DNA: TGTGCCAGCAGTTACTCATTTCCGCGGGGTCACAATGAGCAGTTCTTC; CDR3: CASSYSFPRGHNEQFF; V: TRBV6-8; D: NA; J: TRBJ2-1; size: NA
DNA: TGTGCCAGTAGTACCGGTACCTTTTCGGCTTCACCCCTCCACTTT; CDR3: CASSTGTFSASPLHF; V: TRBV19; D: NA; J: TRBJ1-6; size: NA
DNA: TGTGCCAGCAGTGACACCGAAGGGGAGACCCAGTACTTC; CDR3: CASSDTEGETQYF; V: TRBV6-4; D: NA; J: TRBJ2-5; size: NA
DNA: TGTGCCAGCTCCCGGGAGCGGGCCCCGACCGGGGAGCTGTTTTTT; CDR3: CASSRERAPTGELFF; V: TRBV18; D: NA; J: TRBJ2-2; size: NA
DNA: TGTGCCAGCAGCGTAGCCAGCGTTTCCTACGAGCAGTACTTC; CDR3: CASSVASVSYEQYF; V: TRBV9; D: NA; J: TRBJ2-7; size: NA
DNA: TGTGCCAGCAGCCCGGGGGGCGAGCAGTACTTC; CDR3: CASSPGGEQYF; V: TRBV11-2; D: TRBD2; J: TRBJ2-7; size: NA
DNA: TGTGCCAGCAGCCAAGATGGGGCCGGGACAGGGACGGAAAAACTGTTTTTT; CDR3: CASSQDGAGTGTEKLFF; V: TRBV4-2; D: TRBD1; J: TRBJ1-4; size: NA
DNA: TGTGCCAGCAACGCCGGACGGGGCTACGAGCAGTACTTC; CDR3: CASNAGRGYEQYF; V: TRBV28; D: NA; J: TRBJ2-7; size: NA
DNA: TGCGCCAGCAGCTTGGTAGCAGGGACGGCCTCCTACGAGCAGTACTTC; CDR3: CASSLVAGTASYEQYF; V: TRBV5-1; D: NA; J: TRBJ2-7; size: NA
DNA: TGCGCCAGCAGCCAGGCTCGGGGTAACAGCAATCAGCCCCAGCATTTT; CDR3: CASSQARGNSNQPQHF; V: TRBV4-1; D: NA; J: TRBJ1-5; size: few
DNA: TGTGCCAGTAGCCCTCGGACAGCGAACTATGGCTACACCTTC; CDR3: CASSPRTANYGYTF; V: TRBV19; D: NA; J: TRBJ1-2; size: once
DNA: TGTGCCAGCAGCTTGAATATTGGGGTCGCAGATACGCAGTATTTT; CDR3: CASSLNIGVADTQYF; V: TRBV5-4; D: NA; J: TRBJ2-3; size: NA
DNA: TGTGCCAGCAGTGAAGGGATGGCAGCGCGGAATGAGCAGTTCTTC; CDR3: CASSEGMAARNEQFF; V: TRBV6-1; D: NA; J: TRBJ2-1; size: NA
DNA: TGTGCCAGCAGCAACTGGCAGGGAAGCGAGCAGTACTTC; CDR3: CASSNWQGSEQYF; V: TRBV7-8; D: NA; J: TRBJ2-7; size: once
DNA: TGTGCCAGTAGTATTGTGGCACGAGAGACCCAGTACTTC; CDR3: CASSIVARETQYF; V: TRBV19; D: NA; J: TRBJ2-5; size: NA
DNA: TGTGCCAGCAGTACGGACCCCCACAAGCATTTT; CDR3: CASSTDPHKHF; V: TRBV28; D: NA; J: TRBJ1-5; size: NA
DNA: TGTGCCTGGACTACTGCCGGTGATACGCAGTATTTT; CDR3: CAWTTAGDTQYF; V: TRBV30; D: NA; J: TRBJ2-3; size: few
DNA: TGTGCCAGCAGTTTTTCTCAGGCTTGGCCTGGCTACACCTTC; CDR3: CASSFSQAWPGYTF; V: TRBV27; D: NA; J: TRBJ1-2; size: NA
DNA: TGTGCCAGTAGTCCGAGGGGGGAGCGGACCCAGTACTTC; CDR3: CASSPRGERTQYF; V: TRBV19; D: NA; J: TRBJ2-5; size: once
DNA: TGTGCCAGCAGCCAAGAGGTGGACAGGGATAATTCACCCCTCCACTTT; CDR3: CASSQEVDRDNSPLHF; V: TRBV4-2; D: TRBD1; J: TRBJ1-6; size: NA
DNA: TGTGCCAGCAGCTTAGGCGTAGGTGGCAATGAGCAGTTCTTC; CDR3: CASSLGVGGNEQFF; V: TRBV11-3; D: NA; J: TRBJ2-1; size: NA
DNA: TGTGCCAGTATCAAGACAGGGCGACTCTATGGCTACACCTTC; CDR3: CASIKTGRLYGYTF; V: TRBV19; D: TRBD1; J: TRBJ1-2; size: NA
DNA: TGTGCCAGCAGCCCGACCTCGGGCTCCCCAGATACGCAGTATTTT; CDR3: CASSPTSGSPDTQYF; V: TRBV7-6; D: NA; J: TRBJ2-3; size: NA
DNA: TGTGCCAGTACCCCTTGGGACAGCGATCAGCCCCAGCATTTT; CDR3: CASTPWDSDQPQHF; V: TRBV19; D: TRBD1; J: TRBJ1-5; size: NA
DNA: TGCGCCAGCAGCCAAGAGCGGAGCAATGAGCAGTTCTTC; CDR3: CASSQERSNEQFF; V: TRBV4-1; D: NA; J: TRBJ2-1; size: NA
DNA: TGTGCCAGCAGTCTCGGTATCTTAGGCACTGAAGCTTTCTTT; CDR3: CASSLGILGTEAFF; V: TRBV6-5; D: NA; J: TRBJ1-1; size: NA
DNA: TGTGCCAGCACCCCGAGAGACAGAGCCCTTCGACCTGGGGATCAGCCCCAGCATTTT; CDR3: CASTPRDRALRPGDQPQHF; V: TRBV28; D: NA; J: TRBJ1-5; size: NA
DNA: TGTGCCAGCAGCATAACTAGCGGGAGGTCGTACGAGCAGTACTTC; CDR3: CASSITSGRSYEQYF; V: TRBV21-1; D: NA; J: TRBJ2-7; size: NA
DNA: TGTGCCAGCAGTGGGAGATGGCAGGCCAATCAGCCCCAGCATTTT; CDR3: CASSGRWQANQPQHF; V: TRBV6-1; D: NA; J: TRBJ1-5; size: NA
DNA: TGTGCCAGCAGCTTGGGGGCGAGCTATGGCTACACCTTC; CDR3: CASSLGASYGYTF; V: TRBV11-2; D: NA; J: TRBJ1-2; size: NA
DNA: TGTGCCAGCAGGAAGGACAGGAGTAAAGCAGATACGCAGTATTTT; CDR3: CASRKDRSKADTQYF; V: TRBV2; D: TRBD1; J: TRBJ2-3; size: NA
DNA: TGTGCCAGCAGTTCGACAGGGGCTAGCACAGATACGCAGTATTTT; CDR3: CASSSTGASTDTQYF; V: TRBV27; D: TRBD1; J: TRBJ2-3; size: NA
DNA: TGTGCCAGCTCACCAATCCCCAGTCAGAACACCGGGGAGCTGTTTTTT; CDR3: CASSPIPSQNTGELFF; V: TRBV18; D: NA; J: TRBJ2-2; size: NA
DNA: TGTGCCATCTCCCGGGACGGAGGAAGAGAGACCCAGTACTTC; CDR3: CAISRDGGRETQYF; V: TRBV10-3; D: NA; J: TRBJ2-5; size: few
DNA: TGTGCCTGGAGCGTCCAGGGGGAAAAACTGTTTTTT; CDR3: CAWSVQGEKLFF; V: TRBV30; D: NA; J: TRBJ1-4; size: NA
DNA: TGTGCCAGCAGGAAAACAGGGGAGGAGAATTCACCCCTCCACTTT; CDR3: CASRKTGEENSPLHF; V: TRBV6-6; D: TRBD1; J: TRBJ1-6; size: NA
DNA: TGTGCCAGCAGCGTGACTAGCGGGAGCTCCTACGAGCAGTACTTC; CDR3: CASSVTSGSSYEQYF; V: TRBV5-6; D: TRBD2; J: TRBJ2-7; size: NA
DNA: TGTGCCAGCAGCTTGGGGCAGGGTGACTACGAGCAGTACTTC; CDR3: CASSLGQGDYEQYF; V: TRBV5-6; D: NA; J: TRBJ2-7; size: few
DNA: TGTGCCAGCAGCCAAGATAGAGGACAGCCCTTACATTTT; CDR3: CASSQDRGQPLHF; V: TRBV14; D: NA; J: TRBJ1-3; size: NA
DNA: TGTGCCAGCAGCACAGGTCGGATCCATGGCTACACCTTC; CDR3: CASSTGRIHGYTF; V: TRBV9; D: NA; J: TRBJ1-2; size: NA
DNA: TGTGCCAGTAGTGAGACAGGACCCTATGGCTACACCTTC; CDR3: CASSETGPYGYTF; V: TRBV19; D: NA; J: TRBJ1-2; size: NA
DNA: TGTGCCAGCAGCCCAGGGCCCGTTTACGAGCAGTACTTC; CDR3: CASSPGPVYEQYF; V: TRBV4-2; D: NA; J: TRBJ2-7; size: NA
DNA: TGTGCCACCAGCAGAGGACAGGGACAAAACATTCAGTACTTC; CDR3: CATSRGQGQNIQYF; V: TRBV15; D: TRBD1; J: TRBJ2-4; size: NA
DNA: TGTGCCAGCAGGCGTCACAGCTACGAGCAGTACTTC; CDR3: CASRRHSYEQYF; V: TRBV6-5; D: NA; J: TRBJ2-7; size: NA